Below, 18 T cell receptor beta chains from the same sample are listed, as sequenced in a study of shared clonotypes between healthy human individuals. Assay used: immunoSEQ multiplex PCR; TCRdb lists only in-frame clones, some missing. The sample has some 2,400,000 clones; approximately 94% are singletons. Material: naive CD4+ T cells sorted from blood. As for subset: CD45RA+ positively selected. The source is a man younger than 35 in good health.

The CDR3 DNA sequence: TGTGCCAGCAGCGTAGAGTTGTGGTTGGGGATCGGAAACACCATATATTTT. It translates to CASSVELWLGIGNTIYF. The chain combines TRBV9 with TRBJ1-3; D not resolved. There are 17 residues in the CDR3. Trimming took off 0 bases at V and 4 bases at J, with 17 bases between the two ends. CDR1 and CDR2 from the germline V gene are SGDLS and YYNGEE.

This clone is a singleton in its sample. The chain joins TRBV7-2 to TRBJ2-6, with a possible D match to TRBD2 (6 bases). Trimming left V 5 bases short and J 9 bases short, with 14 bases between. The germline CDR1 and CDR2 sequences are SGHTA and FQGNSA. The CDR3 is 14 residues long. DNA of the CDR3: TGTGCCAGCAGCAAAGAGGGGACTGTCAACGTCCTGACTTTC. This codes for CASSKEGTVNVLTF. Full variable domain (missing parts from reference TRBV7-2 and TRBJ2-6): GAGVSQSPSNKVTEKGKDVELRCDPISGHTALYWYRQSLGQGLEFLIYFQGNSAPDKSGLPSDRFSAERTGGSVSTLTIQRTQQEDSAVYLCASSKEGTVNVLTFGAGSRLTVL.

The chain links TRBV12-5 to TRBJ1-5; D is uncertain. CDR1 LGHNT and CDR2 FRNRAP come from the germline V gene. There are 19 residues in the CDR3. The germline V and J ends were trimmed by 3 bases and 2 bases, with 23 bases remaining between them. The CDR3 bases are TGTGCTAGTGGTTTTTTGTGGGATACTCCGTTTGGTGGCAATCAGCCCCAGCATTTT. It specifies CASGFLWDTPFGGNQPQHF.

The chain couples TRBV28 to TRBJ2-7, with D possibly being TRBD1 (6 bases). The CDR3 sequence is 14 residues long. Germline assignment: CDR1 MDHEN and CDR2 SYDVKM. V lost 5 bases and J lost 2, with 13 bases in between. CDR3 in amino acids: CASSAGQPPYEQYF. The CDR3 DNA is TGTGCCAGCAGTGCTGGACAGCCCCCCTACGAGCAGTACTTC.

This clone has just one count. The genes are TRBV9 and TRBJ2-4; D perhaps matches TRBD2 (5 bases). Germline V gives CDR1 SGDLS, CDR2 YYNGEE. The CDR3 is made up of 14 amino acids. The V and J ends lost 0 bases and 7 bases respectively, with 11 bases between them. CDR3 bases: TGTGCCAGCAGCGTAGCGAGGGATGGGAACATTCAGTACTTC. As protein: CASSVARDGNIQYF.

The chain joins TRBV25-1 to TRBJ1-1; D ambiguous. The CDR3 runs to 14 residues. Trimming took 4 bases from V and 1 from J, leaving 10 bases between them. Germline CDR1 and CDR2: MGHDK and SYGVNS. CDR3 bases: TGTGCCAGCAGTGCCCTCCGACAGAACACTGAAGCTTTCTTT. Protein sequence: CASSALRQNTEAFF. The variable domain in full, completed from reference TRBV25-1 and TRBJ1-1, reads EADIYQTPRYLVIGTGKKITLECSQTMGHDKMYWYQQDPGMELHLIHYSYGVNSTEKGDLSSESTVSRIRTEHFPLTLESARPSHTSQYLCASSALRQNTEAFFGQGTRLTVV.

CDR3 coding DNA: TGTGCCAGCAGTCCGGCTAGCGGGATGAAAGGGGCCAACGTCCTGACTTTC. Its protein product is CASSPASGMKGANVLTF. V and J are TRBV2 and TRBJ2-6; 9 positions agree with TRBD2. In germline, CDR1 is SNHLY, CDR2 FYNNEI. Germline trimming cut 5 bases from V and 4 bases from J; bases unmatched to any gene: 9. This CDR3 comprises 17 residues.

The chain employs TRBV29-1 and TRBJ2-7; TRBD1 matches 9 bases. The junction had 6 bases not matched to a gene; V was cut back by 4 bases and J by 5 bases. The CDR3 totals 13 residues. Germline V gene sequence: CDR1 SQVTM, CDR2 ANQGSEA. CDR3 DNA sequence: TGCAGCGTTGGTTGGGACAGGGAACACGAGCAGTACTTC. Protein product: CSVGWDREHEQYF.

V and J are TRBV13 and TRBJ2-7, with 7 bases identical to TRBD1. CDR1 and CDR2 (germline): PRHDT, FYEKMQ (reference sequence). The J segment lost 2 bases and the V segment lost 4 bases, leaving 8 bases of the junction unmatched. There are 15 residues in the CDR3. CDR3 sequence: CASSYRDSLAYEQYF. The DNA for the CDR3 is TGTGCCAGCAGCTACCGGGACAGCCTCGCCTACGAGCAGTACTTC.

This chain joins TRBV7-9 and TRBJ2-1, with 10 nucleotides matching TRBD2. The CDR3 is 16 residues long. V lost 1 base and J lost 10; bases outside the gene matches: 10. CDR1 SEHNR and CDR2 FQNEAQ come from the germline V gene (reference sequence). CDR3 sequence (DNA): TGTGCCAGCAGCTTAGGGCTAGCGGGAGACTCAGGAGAGCAGTTCTTC. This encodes CASSLGLAGDSGEQFF. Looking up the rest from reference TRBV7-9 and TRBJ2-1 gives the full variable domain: DTGVSQNPRHKITKRGQNVTFRCDPISEHNRLYWYRQTLGQGPEFLTYFQNEAQLEKSRLLSDRFSAERPKGSFSTLEIQRTEQGDSAMYLCASSLGLAGDSGEQFFGPGTRLTVL.

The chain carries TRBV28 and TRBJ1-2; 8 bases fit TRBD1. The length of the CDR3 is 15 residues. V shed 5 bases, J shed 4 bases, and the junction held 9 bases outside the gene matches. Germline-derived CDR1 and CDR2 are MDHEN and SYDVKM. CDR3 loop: CASSPRGQGIYGYTF. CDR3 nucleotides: TGTGCCAGCAGTCCCAGGGGGCAGGGAATCTATGGCTACACCTTC.

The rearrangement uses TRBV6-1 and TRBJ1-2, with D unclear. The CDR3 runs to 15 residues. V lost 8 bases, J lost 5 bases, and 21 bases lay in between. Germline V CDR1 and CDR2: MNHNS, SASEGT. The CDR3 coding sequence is TGTGCCAGCCTGAGACAAGATACAAGTCTTTATGGCTACACCTTC. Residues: CASLRQDTSLYGYTF.

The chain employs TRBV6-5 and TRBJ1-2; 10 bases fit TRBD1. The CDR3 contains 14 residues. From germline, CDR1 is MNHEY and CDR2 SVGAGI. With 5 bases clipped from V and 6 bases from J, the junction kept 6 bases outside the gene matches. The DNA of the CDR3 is TGTGCCAGCAGTACCGACAGGGGGCGACATGGCTACACCTTC. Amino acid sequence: CASSTDRGRHGYTF.

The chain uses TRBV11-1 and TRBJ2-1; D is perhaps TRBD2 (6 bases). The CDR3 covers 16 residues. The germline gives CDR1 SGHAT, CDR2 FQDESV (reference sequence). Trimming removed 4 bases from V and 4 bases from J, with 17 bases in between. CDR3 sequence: CASSYLGGTLYNEQFF. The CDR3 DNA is TGTGCCAGCAGCTACTTGGGGGGTACCCTTTACAATGAGCAGTTCTTC.

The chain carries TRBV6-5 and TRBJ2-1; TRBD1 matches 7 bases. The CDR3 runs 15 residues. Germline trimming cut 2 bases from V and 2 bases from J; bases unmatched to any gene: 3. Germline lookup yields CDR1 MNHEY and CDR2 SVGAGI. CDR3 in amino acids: CASSYGQGAYNEQFF. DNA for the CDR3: TGTGCCAGCAGTTACGGGCAGGGGGCCTACAATGAGCAGTTCTTC.

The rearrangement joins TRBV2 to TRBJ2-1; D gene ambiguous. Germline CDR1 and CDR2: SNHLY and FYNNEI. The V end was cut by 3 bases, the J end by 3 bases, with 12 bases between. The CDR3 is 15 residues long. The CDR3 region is CASSDLGPNYNEQFF. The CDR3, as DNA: TGTGCCAGCAGTGATCTGGGCCCCAACTACAATGAGCAGTTCTTC. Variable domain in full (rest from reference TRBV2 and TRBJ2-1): EPEVTQTPSHQVTQMGQEVILRCVPISNHLYFYWYRQILGQKVEFLVSFYNNEISEKSEIFDDQFSVERPDGSNFTLKIRSTKLEDSAMYFCASSDLGPNYNEQFFGPGTRLTVL.

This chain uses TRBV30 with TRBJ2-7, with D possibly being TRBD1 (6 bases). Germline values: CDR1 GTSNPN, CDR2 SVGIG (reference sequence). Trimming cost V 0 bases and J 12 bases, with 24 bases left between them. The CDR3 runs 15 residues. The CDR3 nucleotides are TGTGCCTGGAGTGTAAAGGCAGGGGACCTCCGGATCGGGTACTTC. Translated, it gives CAWSVKAGDLRIGYF. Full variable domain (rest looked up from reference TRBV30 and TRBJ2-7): SQTIHQWPATLVQPVGSPLSLECTVEGTSNPNLYWYRQAAGRGLQLLFYSVGIGQISSEVPQNLSASRPQDRQFILSSKKLLLSDSGFYLCAWSVKAGDLRIGYFGPGTRLTVT.

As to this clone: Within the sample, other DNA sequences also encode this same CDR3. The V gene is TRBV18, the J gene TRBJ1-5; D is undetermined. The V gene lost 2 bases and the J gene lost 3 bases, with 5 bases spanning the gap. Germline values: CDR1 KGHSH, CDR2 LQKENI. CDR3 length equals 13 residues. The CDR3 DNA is TGTGCCAGCTCACCAGGGGACAATCAGCCCCAGCATTTT. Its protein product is CASSPGDNQPQHF.